The 19 T cell receptor beta chains reported below all come from one sample, sequenced in a study of OX40 agonist ivuxolimab in advanced cancers. Clones were read by immunoSEQ multiplex PCR, and TCRdb kept only the in-frame ones, dropping some. The repertoire has some 100,000 clones, less than 85% of them found once; the top ten carry less than 6%. Material: CD4+ or CD8+ T cells sorted from blood, obtained in a trial of the OX40 agonist ivuxolimab. These receptors originate from an adult with an advanced solid tumor such as melanoma, head and neck, liver or kidney cancer.

The V and J genes are TRBV5-1 and TRBJ2-7, with TRBD1 matching 10 bases. The germline V gene encodes CDR1 SGHRS and CDR2 YFSETQ. The CDR3 is made up of 15 amino acids. The J segment lost 4 bases and the V segment lost 1 base, leaving 5 bases of the junction unmatched. CDR3 sequence reads: CASSLKGQGGYEQYF. The CDR3 DNA reads TGCGCCAGCAGCTTGAAAGGACAGGGGGGGTACGAGCAGTACTTC.

This chain joins TRBV30 and TRBJ2-7; possible D gene TRBD2, 6 bases. The V and J ends lost 0 bases and 0 bases respectively, with 12 bases between them. CDR1 is GTSNPN, CDR2 SVGIG, per germline (reference sequence). The CDR3 sequence is 15 residues long. CDR3 nucleotide sequence: TGTGCCTGGAGTGTAGGCGGGACCCTCTCCTACGAGCAGTACTTC. Translation gives CAWSVGGTLSYEQYF.

V usage is TRBV5-1 and J usage is TRBJ2-5; tentatively, D is TRBD1 (5 bases). The tail of the sequence fits TRBJ2-7 better, so the J call may be wrong. The length of the CDR3 is 14 residues. CDR1 is SGHRS and CDR2 is YFSETQ in the germline V gene. CDR3 in amino acids: CASSQAQGPYEQYF. The CDR3 DNA follows: TGCGCCAGCAGCCAGGCGCAGGGTCCCTACGAGCAGTACTTC.

This chain connects TRBV12-5 to TRBJ1-5; D is unclear. Looked up from germline, CDR1 is LGHNT and CDR2 is FRNRAP. The CDR3 is 14 residues long. Trimming stripped 4 bases from V and 7 bases from J, with 14 bases between. DNA of the CDR3: TGTGCTAGTGGTTACGATTCTCGGTCGCAGCCCCAGCATTTT. Translated, it gives CASGYDSRSQPQHF.

The genes are TRBV2 and TRBJ2-4; D ambiguous. Germline loops: CDR1 SNHLY, CDR2 FYNNEI. This CDR3 has 19 amino acids. V gave up 0 bases and J gave up 0 bases, with 18 bases separating them. The CDR3 is CASSEALYAEQLAKNIQYF. The CDR3 DNA is TGTGCCAGCAGTGAAGCGCTCTACGCAGAACAACTAGCCAAAAACATTCAGTACTTC.

The CDR3 is CASSWSRDSGNTIYF. CDR3 sequence (DNA): TGTGCCAGCAGTTGGTCCCGGGACAGTGGAAACACCATATATTTT. The rearrangement joins TRBV6-5 to TRBJ1-3; 7 nucleotides align to TRBD1. The CDR3 spans 15 residues. The ends lost 4 bases at V and 3 bases at J; junction bases unmatched: 6. From germline, CDR1 is MNHEY and CDR2 SVGAGI.

The chain is built from TRBV19 and TRBJ1-1; 8 nucleotides match TRBD1. Trimming removed 8 bases from V and 5 bases from J; junction bases left unmatched: 10. The CDR3 extends over 14 amino acids. Germline V gene data show CDR1 as LNHDA and CDR2 as SQIVND (reference sequence). The CDR3 protein is CASARRRGLTEAFF. CDR3 coding DNA: TGTGCCAGTGCCCGCCGCAGGGGGCTAACTGAAGCTTTCTTT.

The chain is built from TRBV5-6 and TRBJ2-7; 9 nucleotides agree with TRBD2. This CDR3 spans 15 amino acids. Losses at the gene ends were 3 bases for V and 4 bases for J; bases not matched to a gene: 8. Germline lookup yields CDR1 SGHDT and CDR2 YYEEEE. The CDR3: CASSSGTSSSYEQYF. The CDR3 nucleotides are TGTGCCAGCAGCTCCGGGACTAGCTCTTCTTACGAGCAGTACTTC.

V and J are TRBV5-1 and TRBJ2-4; D remains ambiguous. Trimming removed 0 bases at V and 4 bases at J, with 8 bases between. Germline V gives CDR1 SGHRS, CDR2 YFSETQ. The CDR3 loop spans 14 amino acids. The CDR3 loop is CASSLDLLKNIQYF. CDR3 coding DNA: TGCGCCAGCAGCTTGGATCTGCTTAAAAACATTCAGTACTTC.

This rearrangement joins TRBV5-1 to TRBJ1-2; possible D gene TRBD1, 5 bases. Germline CDR1 and CDR2: SGHRS and YFSETQ. Deletions cut 0 bases from V and 3 bases from J, with 9 bases between. The CDR3 contains 14 residues. CDR3: CASSLEQGHYGYTF. CDR3 DNA: TGCGCCAGCAGCTTGGAGCAGGGACACTATGGCTACACCTTC.

This clone came up once. The chain links TRBV6-5 to TRBJ1-2; 7 bases agree with TRBD1. CDR1 MNHEY and CDR2 SVGAGI come from the germline V gene. There are 15 residues in the CDR3. V lost 6 bases, J lost 8 bases, and 15 bases stayed unmatched. The CDR3 sequence is CASRHPDREDEGYTF. The CDR3 coding sequence is TGTGCCAGCAGACATCCCGACAGGGAGGATGAAGGCTACACCTTC.

This clone came up many times. The J gene is TRBJ1-1, the V gene TRBV7-9, with D possibly matching TRBD1 (5 bases). V was trimmed by 6 bases and J by 3 bases, leaving 17 bases between them. Germline V lookup: CDR1 SEHNR, CDR2 FQNEAQ (reference sequence). CDR3 size: 15 residues. CDR3 region: CASRKEGRVDTEAFF. Written as DNA, the CDR3 is TGTGCCAGCAGGAAGGAGGGCAGGGTGGACACTGAAGCTTTCTTT.

The CDR3, as DNA: TGCAGCGTCGCGGGACAGGTTCAAAATGTTTACGAGCAGTACTTC. This sequence encodes CSVAGQVQNVYEQYF. V usage is TRBV29-1 and J usage is TRBJ2-7; 8 bases agree with TRBD1. Per the germline V gene, CDR1 is SQVTM and CDR2 is ANQGSEA. V trimming: 6 bases; J trimming: 4 bases; junction bases outside the gene matches: 14. This CDR3 has 15 residues.

This rearrangement joins TRBV18 to TRBJ1-1; D might be TRBD1 (5 bases). V lost 11 bases, J lost 5 bases, and 12 bases lay in between. The germline CDR1 and CDR2 sequences are KGHSH and LQKENI. This CDR3 region has 11 residues. This CDR3 is CAGMGGTEAFF. The CDR3, as DNA: TGTGCCGGAATGGGGGGTACTGAAGCTTTCTTT.

The genes are TRBV6-5 and TRBJ2-7; D possibly corresponds to TRBD1 (6 bases). V lost 6 bases and J lost 5, with 20 bases in between. CDR1 and CDR2 from the germline V gene are MNHEY and SVGAGI. This CDR3 contains 15 residues. The DNA for the CDR3 is TGTGCCAGCAGGGGGGCGAGTTTAGGGCCCCACGAGCAGTACTTC. Its protein is CASRGASLGPHEQYF.

The rearrangement joins TRBV6-5 to TRBJ2-1; 7 bases agree with TRBD2. V lost 0 bases, J lost 6 bases, and 5 bases stayed unmatched. CDR3 length equals 15 residues. Per germline, CDR1 MNHEY and CDR2 SVGAGI. This chain's CDR3 is CASSYSRSGGNEQFF. The CDR3 DNA reads TGTGCCAGCAGTTACTCGAGGTCGGGGGGCAATGAGCAGTTCTTC.

This chain uses TRBV4-3 with TRBJ1-5, with D perhaps TRBD1 (6 bases). Germline V gene data show CDR1 as LGHNA and CDR2 as YSLEER. The CDR3 loop spans 16 amino acids. Trimming removed 3 bases from V and 1 base from J, with 13 bases in between. This CDR3 is CASSQNRELSNQPQHF. Here the CDR3 DNA reads TGCGCCAGCAGCCAGAACAGGGAATTGAGCAATCAGCCCCAGCATTTT.

The rearrangement joins TRBV9 to TRBJ1-5, with a tentative D call TRBD1 (6 bases). From germline, CDR1 is SGDLS and CDR2 YYNGEE. This CDR3 is 15 amino acids long. The germline V and J ends were trimmed by 0 bases and 6 bases, with 13 bases remaining between them. CDR3 DNA: TGTGCCAGCAGCGTAGACGACAGGTACGGTCAGCCCCAGCATTTT. Residues: CASSVDDRYGQPQHF.

This chain uses TRBV18 with TRBJ2-1; 7 bases align to TRBD2. V gave up 3 bases and J gave up 2 bases; unmatched junction bases: 7. The CDR3 is 16 residues long. CDR1 and CDR2 from the germline V gene are KGHSH and LQKENI. In DNA form, the CDR3 reads TGTGCCAGCTCACCCCTCGGCGGGGGAACCTACAATGAGCAGTTCTTC. Its translation: CASSPLGGGTYNEQFF.